These 2 T cell receptor beta chains share one sample of origin, sequenced in a study of blood T cell repertoires in COVID-19. Libraries were prepared by immunoSEQ multiplex PCR; TCRdb keeps only in-frame clonotypes and omits some of them. The sample holds about 200,000 clones, approximately 86% seen once. Specimen: peripheral blood. The receptors were gathered from a man between 60 and 75 years old with acute or convalescent COVID-19.

This rearrangement joins TRBV5-1 to TRBJ2-1; D might be TRBD2 (7 bases). The CDR3 runs to 15 residues. V lost 0 bases to trimming and J lost 8 bases, with 15 bases between them. Germline CDR1 is SGHRS and CDR2 is YFSETQ. The CDR3 reads CASSLGRGGQDEQFF. CDR3 nucleotide sequence: TGCGCCAGCAGCTTGGGAAGGGGGGGCCAGGATGAGCAGTTCTTC.

This chain links TRBV12-3 or TRBV12-4 with TRBJ1-1, with 7 bases lining up with TRBD1. CDR3 length equals 13 residues. V shed 6 bases and J 4 bases; nucleotides not matched to a gene: 5. Here the CDR3 reads CASSRTGVTEAFF. CDR3 nucleotides: TGTGCCAGCAGCCGCACAGGGGTCACTGAAGCTTTCTTT.